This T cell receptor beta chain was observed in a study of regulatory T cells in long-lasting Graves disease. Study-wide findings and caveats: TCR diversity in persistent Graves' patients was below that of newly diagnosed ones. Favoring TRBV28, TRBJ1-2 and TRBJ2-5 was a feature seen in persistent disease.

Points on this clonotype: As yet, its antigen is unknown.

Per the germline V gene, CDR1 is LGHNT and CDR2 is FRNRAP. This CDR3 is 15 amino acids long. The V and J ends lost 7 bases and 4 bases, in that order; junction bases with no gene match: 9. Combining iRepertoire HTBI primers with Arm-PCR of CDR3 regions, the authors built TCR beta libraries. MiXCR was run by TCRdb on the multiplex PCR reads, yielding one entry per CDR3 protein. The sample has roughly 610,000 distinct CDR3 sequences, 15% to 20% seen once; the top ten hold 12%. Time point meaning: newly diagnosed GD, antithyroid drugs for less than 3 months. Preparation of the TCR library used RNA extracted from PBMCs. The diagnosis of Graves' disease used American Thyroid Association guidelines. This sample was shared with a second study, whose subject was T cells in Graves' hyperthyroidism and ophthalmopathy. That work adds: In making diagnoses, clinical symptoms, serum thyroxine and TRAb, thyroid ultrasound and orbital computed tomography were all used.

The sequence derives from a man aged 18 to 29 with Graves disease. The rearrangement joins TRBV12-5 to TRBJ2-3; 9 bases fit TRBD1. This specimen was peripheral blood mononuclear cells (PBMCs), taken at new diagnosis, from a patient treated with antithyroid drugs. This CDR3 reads CASALGQGGPDTQYF. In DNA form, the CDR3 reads TGTGCTAGTGCCCTGGGACAGGGTGGTCCAGATACGCAGTATTTT.